Listed below are T cell receptor beta chains from one sample, sequenced in a study of vaccination effects on CD4 cells after COVID-19. Measured with immunoSEQ multiplex PCR; TCRdb has only the in-frame clones, and not every one. The sample shows approximately 61,000 clones, around three quarters of them seen only once. For these TCRs, the target antigens are not known. This sample comprised CD4+ T cells from PBMCs cultured with HCoV-229E spike peptides, obtained after COVID-19 vaccination. The receptors here all came from a human donor who received a COVID-19 vaccine. CDR3s include the opening cysteine and the closing phenylalanine or tryptophan. A D gene is named only where the DNA matches it firmly. Part of the rows lack a size; the others show once, few, many or a class for expanded clones.

v_gene: TRBV19
d_gene: .
abundance: .
j_gene: TRBJ2-3
CDR3aa: CASSIKASTDTQYF
CDR3nt: TGTGCCAGTAGTATCAAAGCTAGCACAGATACGCAGTATTTT

v_gene: TRBV6-5
d_gene: TRBD1
abundance: few
j_gene: TRBJ1-5
CDR3aa: CASRKGQGNQPQHF
CDR3nt: TGTGCCAGCAGAAAGGGACAGGGCAATCAGCCCCAGCATTTT

v_gene: TRBV29-1
d_gene: .
abundance: few
j_gene: TRBJ2-2
CDR3aa: CSVEGYPRRELFF
CDR3nt: TGCAGCGTTGAAGGGTACCCTCGTAGGGAGCTGTTTTTT

v_gene: TRBV24-1
d_gene: .
abundance: .
j_gene: TRBJ1-5
CDR3aa: CATSDVQENQPQHF
CDR3nt: TGTGCCACCAGTGACGTACAGGAAAATCAGCCCCAGCATTTT

v_gene: TRBV4-2
d_gene: TRBD2
abundance: .
j_gene: TRBJ2-5
CDR3aa: CASSRTGQRGGETQYF
CDR3nt: TGTGCCAGCAGCCGAACAGGACAAAGGGGAGGGGAGACCCAGTACTTC

v_gene: TRBV27
d_gene: .
abundance: .
j_gene: TRBJ1-2
CDR3aa: CASGLGPSYGYTF
CDR3nt: TGTGCCAGCGGGCTAGGGCCCTCCTATGGCTACACCTTC

v_gene: TRBV3-1/TRBV3-2
d_gene: TRBD2
abundance: .
j_gene: TRBJ2-5
CDR3aa: CASSQVGSGAIGSQYF
CDR3nt: TGTGCCAGCAGCCAAGTCGGCAGCGGGGCCATAGGGTCCCAGTACTTC

v_gene: TRBV12-3/TRBV12-4
d_gene: .
abundance: .
j_gene: TRBJ2-3
CDR3aa: CASSFSGVTQYF
CDR3nt: TGTGCCAGCAGTTTTAGTGGTGTGACGCAGTATTTT

v_gene: TRBV18
d_gene: .
abundance: .
j_gene: TRBJ2-5
CDR3aa: CASSPQGWETQYF
CDR3nt: TGTGCCAGCTCACCGCAGGGGTGGGAGACCCAGTACTTC

v_gene: TRBV9
d_gene: .
abundance: .
j_gene: TRBJ2-3
CDR3aa: CASSEGWGLVNTDTQYF
CDR3nt: TGTGCCAGCAGCGAGGGGTGGGGACTCGTTAACACAGATACGCAGTATTTT

v_gene: TRBV5-1
d_gene: TRBD1
abundance: .
j_gene: TRBJ2-3
CDR3aa: CASSYTGGRTDTQYF
CDR3nt: TGCGCCAGCAGCTATACAGGGGGCCGGACAGATACGCAGTATTTT

v_gene: TRBV23-1
d_gene: .
abundance: .
j_gene: TRBJ2-4
CDR3aa: CASSHLGKNIQYF
CDR3nt: TGCGCCAGCAGTCACTTGGGCAAAAACATTCAGTACTTC

v_gene: TRBV10-1
d_gene: .
abundance: .
j_gene: TRBJ1-2
CDR3aa: CASSAGTEAVGYTF
CDR3nt: TGCGCCAGCAGCGCGGGGACCGAGGCGGTTGGCTACACCTTC

v_gene: TRBV7-2
d_gene: .
abundance: once
j_gene: TRBJ1-5
CDR3aa: CASSLVSNQPQHF
CDR3nt: TGTGCCAGCAGCTTAGTGTCTAATCAGCCCCAGCATTTT

v_gene: TRBV30
d_gene: .
abundance: .
j_gene: TRBJ1-2
CDR3aa: CAWSVGYGYTF
CDR3nt: TGTGCCTGGAGTGTAGGGTATGGCTACACCTTC

v_gene: TRBV3-1/TRBV3-2
d_gene: .
abundance: .
j_gene: TRBJ2-2
CDR3aa: CASRHTGRRNTGELFF
CDR3nt: TGTGCCAGCAGACACACCGGACGGAGGAACACCGGGGAGCTGTTTTTT

v_gene: TRBV4-1
d_gene: .
abundance: few
j_gene: TRBJ1-3
CDR3aa: CASSQRVVETGNTIYF
CDR3nt: TGCGCCAGCAGCCAAAGGGTAGTGGAAACTGGAAACACCATATATTTT